This T cell receptor beta chain was sequenced in a study of beta chain features in type 1 diabetes. Study conclusions and caveats: VDJ junctions from patients with type 1 diabetes contained fewer insertions and more deletions. There was a moderate but significant shortening of TCRB CDR3s in all four CD4+ subsets of Type 1 diabetes patients.

Germline V gene lookup returns CDR1 LNHDA and CDR2 SQIVND (reference sequence). V was trimmed by 4 bases and J by 2 bases, leaving 16 bases between them. The CDR3 sequence is 16 residues long. This clone showed up just a few times. Its antigen is currently unknown. Of the isolated RNA, all was reverse transcribed, and so the sequenced material was expressed TCRB transcripts. Libraries were prepared by immunoSEQ multiplex PCR; TCRdb keeps only in-frame clonotypes and omits some of them. In the table there are hundreds of thousands of clones, over 12% of which are singletons. This clonotype was sampled from a man in his late teens or twenties with type 1 diabetes. The chain joins TRBV19 to TRBJ2-3; the D is unclear. Sequencing was performed on naive CD4+ T cells from blood. The CDR3 region is CASSTTSLYSTDTQYF. The CDR3 DNA follows: TGTGCCAGTAGTACGACCAGCCTCTACTCCACAGATACGCAGTATTTT.